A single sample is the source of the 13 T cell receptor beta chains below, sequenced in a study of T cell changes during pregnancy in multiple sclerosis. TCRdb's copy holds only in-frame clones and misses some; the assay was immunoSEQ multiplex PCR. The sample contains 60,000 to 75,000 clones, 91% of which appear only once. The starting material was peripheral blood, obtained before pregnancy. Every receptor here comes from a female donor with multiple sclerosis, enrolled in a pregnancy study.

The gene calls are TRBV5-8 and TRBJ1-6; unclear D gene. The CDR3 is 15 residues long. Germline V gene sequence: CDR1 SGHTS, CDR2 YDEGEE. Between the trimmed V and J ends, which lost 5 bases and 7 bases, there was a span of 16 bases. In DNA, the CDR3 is TGTGCCAGCAGGTCTCAATCTATTTCGAATTCACCCCTCCACTTT. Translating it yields CASRSQSISNSPLHF.

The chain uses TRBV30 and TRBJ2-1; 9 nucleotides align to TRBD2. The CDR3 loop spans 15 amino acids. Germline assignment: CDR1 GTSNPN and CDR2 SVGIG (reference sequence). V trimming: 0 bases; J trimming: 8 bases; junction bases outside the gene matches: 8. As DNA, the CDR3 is TGTGCCTGGAGTGTACAGGCGGGGGGGCATGATGAGCAGTTCTTC. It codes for CAWSVQAGGHDEQFF.

The chain's CDR3 is CASKGLAVQETQYF. The DNA of the CDR3 is TGCGCCAGCAAAGGACTAGCGGTCCAAGAGACCCAGTACTTC. The chain combines TRBV5-1 with TRBJ2-5, with 10 nucleotides matching TRBD2. The CDR3 loop spans 14 amino acids. V gave up 6 bases and J gave up 1 base; unmatched junction bases: 3. Germline CDR1 is SGHRS and CDR2 is YFSETQ. Full variable domain (remainder filled in from reference TRBV5-1 and TRBJ2-5): KAGVTQTPRYLIKTRGQQVTLSCSPISGHRSVSWYQQTPGQGLQFLFEYFSETQRNKGNFPGRFSGRQFSNSRSEMNVSTLELGDSALYLCASKGLAVQETQYFGPGTRLLVL.

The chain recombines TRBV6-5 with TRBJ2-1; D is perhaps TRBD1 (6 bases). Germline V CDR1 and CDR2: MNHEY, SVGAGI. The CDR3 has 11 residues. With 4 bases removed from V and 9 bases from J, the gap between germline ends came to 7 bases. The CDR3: CASSSGVEQFF. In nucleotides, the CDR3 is TGTGCCAGCAGTTCAGGGGTTGAGCAGTTCTTC.

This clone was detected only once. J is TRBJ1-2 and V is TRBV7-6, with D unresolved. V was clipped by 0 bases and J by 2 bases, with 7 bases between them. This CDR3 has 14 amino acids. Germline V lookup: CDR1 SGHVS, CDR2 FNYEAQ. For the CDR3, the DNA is TGTGCCAGCAGCTTAGCTAGGGAGAACTATGGCTACACCTTC. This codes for CASSLARENYGYTF.

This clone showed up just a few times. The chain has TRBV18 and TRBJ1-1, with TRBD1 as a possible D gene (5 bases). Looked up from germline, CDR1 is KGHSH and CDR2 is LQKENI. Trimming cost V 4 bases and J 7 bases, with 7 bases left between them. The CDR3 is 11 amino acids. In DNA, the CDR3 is TGTGCCAGCTCACGCCAGGGTGAAGCTTTCTTT. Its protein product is CASSRQGEAFF. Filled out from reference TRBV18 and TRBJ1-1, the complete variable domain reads NAGVMQNPRHLVRRRGQEARLRCSPMKGHSHVYWYRQLPEEGLKFMVYLQKENIIDESGMPKERFSAEFPKEGPSILRIQQVVRGDSAAYFCASSRQGEAFFGQGTRLTVV.

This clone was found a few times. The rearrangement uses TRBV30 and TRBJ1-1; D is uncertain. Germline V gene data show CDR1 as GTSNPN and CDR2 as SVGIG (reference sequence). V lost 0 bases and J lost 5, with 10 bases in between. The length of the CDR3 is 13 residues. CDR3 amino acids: CAWSVKWATEAFF. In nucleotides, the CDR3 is TGTGCCTGGAGTGTTAAGTGGGCTACTGAAGCTTTCTTT.

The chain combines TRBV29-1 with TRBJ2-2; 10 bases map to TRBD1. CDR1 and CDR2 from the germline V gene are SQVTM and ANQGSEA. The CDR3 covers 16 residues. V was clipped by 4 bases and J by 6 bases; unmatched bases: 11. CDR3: CSVGDRGPPIPGELFF. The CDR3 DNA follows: TGCAGCGTTGGGGACAGGGGTCCTCCAATTCCCGGGGAGCTGTTTTTT.

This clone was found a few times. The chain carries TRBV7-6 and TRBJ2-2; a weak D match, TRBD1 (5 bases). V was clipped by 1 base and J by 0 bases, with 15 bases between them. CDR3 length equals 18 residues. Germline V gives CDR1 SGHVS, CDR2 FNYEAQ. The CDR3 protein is CASSLESAGLPNTGELFF. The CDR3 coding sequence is TGTGCCAGCAGCTTAGAATCCGCAGGGCTCCCGAACACCGGGGAGCTGTTTTTT.

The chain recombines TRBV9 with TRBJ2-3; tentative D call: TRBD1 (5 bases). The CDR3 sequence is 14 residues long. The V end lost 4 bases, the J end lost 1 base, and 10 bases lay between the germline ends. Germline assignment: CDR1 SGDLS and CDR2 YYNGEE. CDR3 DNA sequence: TGTGCCAGCAGCACAACAGGCCGCACAGATACGCAGTATTTT. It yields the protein CASSTTGRTDTQYF. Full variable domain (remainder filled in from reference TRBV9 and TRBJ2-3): DSGVTQTPKHLITATGQRVTLRCSPRSGDLSVYWYQQSLDQGLQFLIQYYNGEERAKGNILERFSAQQFPDLHSELNLSSLELGDSALYFCASSTTGRTDTQYFGPGTRLTVL.

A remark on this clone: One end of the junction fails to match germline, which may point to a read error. Here the CDR3 DNA reads TGTGCTAGCAGCTTAGCGGGCCTGAACACCGGGGAGCTGTTTTTT. It specifies CASSLAGLNTGELFF. The chain combines TRBV7-7 with TRBJ2-2, with TRBD2 identical over 7 bases. The CDR3 sequence is 15 residues long. The germline gives CDR1 SSHAT, CDR2 FNYEAQ (reference sequence).

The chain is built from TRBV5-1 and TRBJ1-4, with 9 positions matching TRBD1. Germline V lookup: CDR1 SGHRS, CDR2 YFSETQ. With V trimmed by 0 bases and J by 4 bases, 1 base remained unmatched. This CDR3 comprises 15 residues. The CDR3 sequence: CASSLGGQGNEKLFF. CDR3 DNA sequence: TGCGCCAGCAGCTTGGGGGGACAGGGTAATGAAAAACTGTTTTTT.

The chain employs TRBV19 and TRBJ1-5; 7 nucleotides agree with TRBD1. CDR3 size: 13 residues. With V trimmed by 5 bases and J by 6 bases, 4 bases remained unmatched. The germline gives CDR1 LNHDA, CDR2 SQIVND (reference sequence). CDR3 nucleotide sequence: TGTGCCAGTAGTGAATACAGGGGTCAGCCCCAGCATTTT. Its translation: CASSEYRGQPQHF.